This record concerns one TCR beta chain sequence. The CDR3 runs to 15 residues. Germline-derived CDR1 and CDR2 are MNHNY and SVGAGI (reference sequence). The J segment lost 2 bases and the V segment lost 2 bases, leaving 4 bases of the junction unmatched. TCRdb's table, derived via immunoSEQ multiplex PCR, lists solely in-frame clones and lacks some. The repertoire holds some 340,000 clones, with roughly 80% as singletons. The data belong to a study of blood T cell repertoires in COVID-19. The chain recombines TRBV6-6 with TRBJ2-3, with 7 positions matching TRBD1. The TCR was taken from a woman between 45 and 60 years old who had recovered from COVID-19. The material sequenced was PBMCs or T cells enriched from blood (not recorded which). This CDR3 is CASSYGTAYTDTQYF. The CDR3, as DNA: TGTGCCAGCAGTTACGGGACAGCATACACAGATACGCAGTATTTT.